This record concerns one T cell receptor beta chain sequence. The V gene lost 6 bases and the J gene lost 8 bases, with 19 bases spanning the gap. CDR3 length equals 14 residues. Germline V gene data show CDR1 as MNHEY and CDR2 as SVGAGI. This sample was included in a study of shared clonotypes between healthy human individuals. Replicate PCRs from sorted subsets contained around 200 ng DNA, which is 29,000 or so T cell genomes. Repertoires were generated with immunoSEQ multiplex PCR, while TCRdb's copy carries only in-frame clones and drops some. The sample shows some 2 million clones, 85% to 95% of them seen only once.

The material sequenced was naive CD4+ T cells sorted from blood. Subset in this sample: CD45RA+ positively selected. The chain couples TRBV6-5 to TRBJ1-2; no reliable D call. The clonotype was recovered from a man between 18 and 29 years old in good health. In DNA, the CDR3 is TGTGCCAGCAGCCAAGGTTCGGGCGGCCGGGGCTACACCTTC. This gives the protein CASSQGSGGRGYTF.